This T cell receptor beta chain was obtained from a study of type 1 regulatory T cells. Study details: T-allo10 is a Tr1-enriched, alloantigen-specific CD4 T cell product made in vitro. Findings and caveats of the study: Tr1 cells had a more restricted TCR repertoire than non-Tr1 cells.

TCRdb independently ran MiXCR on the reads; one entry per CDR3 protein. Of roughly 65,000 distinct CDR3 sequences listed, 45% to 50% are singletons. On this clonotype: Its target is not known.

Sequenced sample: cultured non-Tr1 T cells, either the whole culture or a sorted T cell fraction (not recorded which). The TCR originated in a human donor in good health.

The CDR3 DNA sequence: TGTGCCAGCAGGCCGCAGGCCGGGACAGGGGGCTCGTATGGCTACACCTTC. This codes for CASRPQAGTGGSYGYTF. The chain uses TRBV6-6 and TRBJ1-2, with 12 bases matching TRBD1. The CDR3 has 17 amino acids. CDR1 and CDR2 (germline): MNHNY, SVGAGI (reference sequence). J lost 5 bases, V lost 6 bases, and 13 bases had no gene match.